The clone carrying this T cell receptor beta chain was counted between two and nine times. Its antigen remains unidentified. This entry is derived from a study of immune cell composition in non-small cell lung cancer. Profiling relied on immunoSEQ multiplex PCR, and the TCRdb table lists in-frame clones only, not all of them. The sample has about 11,000 clones; around 62% are singletons. General study findings and limits: It was not proven that tumour-reactive clones equal dominant tumour-associated clones.

The V and J ends lost 0 bases and 3 bases respectively, with 9 bases between them. The CDR3 contains 14 residues. In germline, CDR1 is MNHNY, CDR2 SVGAGI (reference sequence). The chain employs TRBV6-6 and TRBJ2-7; D not resolved. Sample: lung tumor tissue. The receptor comes from a human donor with non-small cell lung cancer. As DNA, the CDR3 is TGTGCCAGCAGTTACTCCCCTAGGATCTACGAGCAGTACTTC. Amino acids: CASSYSPRIYEQYF.